This T cell receptor beta chain was documented in a study of blood T cell repertoires in COVID-19. About the research overall: Italy, Spain and the United States were the sources of the convalescent and acute COVID-19 samples. From T cells, B-cell-depleted T cells, or PBMCs came the material, which was cDNA or gDNA.

The germline CDR1 and CDR2 sequences are MNHEY and SMNVEV (reference sequence). The CDR3 has 13 amino acids. The ends were cut back, 3 bases at V and 3 bases at J, with 3 bases in the middle. Clones were sequenced by immunoSEQ multiplex PCR, and TCRdb holds only the in-frame ones, with some missing. This sample has about 13,000 clones, with roughly 89% found just once. This TCR was recovered from a human donor in a cohort sampled during active COVID-19. The rearrangement links TRBV27 to TRBJ2-6; no definite D call. The specimen was peripheral blood. CDR3 in DNA: TGTGCCAGCAGTTTGAGTGGGGCCAACGTCCTGACTTTC. Protein: CASSLSGANVLTF.